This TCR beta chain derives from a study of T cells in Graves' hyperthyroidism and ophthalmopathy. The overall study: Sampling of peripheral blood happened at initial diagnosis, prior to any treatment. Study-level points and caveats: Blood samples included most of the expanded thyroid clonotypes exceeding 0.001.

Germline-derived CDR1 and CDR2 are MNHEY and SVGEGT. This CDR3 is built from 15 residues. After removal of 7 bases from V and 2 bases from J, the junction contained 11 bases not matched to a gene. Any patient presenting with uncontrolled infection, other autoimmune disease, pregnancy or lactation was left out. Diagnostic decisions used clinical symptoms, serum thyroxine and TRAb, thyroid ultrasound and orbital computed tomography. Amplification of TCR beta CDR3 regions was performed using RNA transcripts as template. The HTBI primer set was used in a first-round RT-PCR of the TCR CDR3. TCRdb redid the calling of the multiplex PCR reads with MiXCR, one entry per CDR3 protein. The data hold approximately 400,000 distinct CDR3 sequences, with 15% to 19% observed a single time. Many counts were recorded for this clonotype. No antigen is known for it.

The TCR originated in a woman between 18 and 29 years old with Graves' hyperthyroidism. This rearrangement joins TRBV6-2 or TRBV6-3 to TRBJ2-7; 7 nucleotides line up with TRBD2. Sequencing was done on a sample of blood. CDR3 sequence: CASTTRVGGAYEQYF. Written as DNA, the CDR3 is TGTGCCAGCACCACCCGGGTGGGAGGGGCCTACGAGCAGTACTTC.